What follows is one T cell receptor (beta chain) and its context. Its specific antigen is unknown. Base qualities are not at hand, and no much larger clone is one base apart. Collaborating institutions collected whole blood in K2EDTA tubes following their own protocols. For TCRbeta analysis, collaborator samples were shipped as frozen whole blood, as isolated PBMCs, or as DNA extracted from either sample type. As encoded in the germline V gene (reference sequence), CDR1 is SGHKS while CDR2 is YYEKEE. Trimming costs V 0 bases and J 0 bases, and their ends lie 11 bases apart. The CDR3 holds 16 amino acids from the cysteine to the phenylalanine. The kept DNA is CDR3 alone, 48 bases in frame from the first base. TCRbeta CDR3 regions were amplified from genomic DNA using the immunoSEQ Assay, a bias-controlled multiplex PCR. Concerning the study's data processing: The number of nucleated cells in each sample was estimated from the amplification of reference gene primers within the assay. Sequence reads were collapsed and filtered to measure the absolute abundance of every unique TCRbeta CDR3 rearrangement. For each sample, productive Simpson clonality was calculated as the square root of Simpson's diversity index over productive rearrangements. TCRdb stores this immuneACCESS table with in-frame sequences only. Part of the clones is absent; in the studies checked, under half of the shortfall reflects unresolved V genes, and no reason is known for the rest. The V and J calls and the clone size are those of that table, but D and trimming were determined from the DNA. The sample data list approximately 190,000 clones, and roughly four fifths of these were observed just once. Jointly, the top ten make up roughly 6.1% of the sample.

The data are from a study of blood T cell repertoires in COVID-19 (dated by TCRdb to the early 2020s). In the study overall: Samples covering the acute and convalescent phases of COVID-19 were provided by collaborators in the United States, Italy and Spain. The material from the prospective study consisted of cDNA or gDNA derived from T cells, B-cell-depleted T cells, or PBMCs. The samples were drawn from two sources: the first 160 participants of the ongoing ImmuneRACE study, and fewer than 1,500 subjects contributed by 6 global collaborators. HLA class I and class II types, where available, came from metadata supplied by the sample provider rather than from assay-based typing. The repertoires were released in a freely available public database meant as a resource for research on the immune response to SARS-CoV-2. The dataset comprised deeply sampled blood TCRbeta repertoires from subjects exposed to, actively infected with, or recovered from COVID-19. Sample metadata almost always included a de-identified subject ID, COVID-19 status, age in years and sex.

Overall results and qualifications from the work: How much clinical and demographic metadata was included differed by source and by participant, and the metadata was provided uncurated.

This TCR was sampled from a woman in her 40s with acute or convalescent COVID-19. The specimen was peripheral blood. The V and J segments used are TRBV5-5 and TRBJ2-3; confidence is insufficient to name the D gene. This receptor has the CDR3 CASSLAWALSTDTQYF. At the DNA level, the sequence is TGTGCCAGCAGCTTGGCTTGGGCACTGAGCACAGATACGCAGTATTTT.